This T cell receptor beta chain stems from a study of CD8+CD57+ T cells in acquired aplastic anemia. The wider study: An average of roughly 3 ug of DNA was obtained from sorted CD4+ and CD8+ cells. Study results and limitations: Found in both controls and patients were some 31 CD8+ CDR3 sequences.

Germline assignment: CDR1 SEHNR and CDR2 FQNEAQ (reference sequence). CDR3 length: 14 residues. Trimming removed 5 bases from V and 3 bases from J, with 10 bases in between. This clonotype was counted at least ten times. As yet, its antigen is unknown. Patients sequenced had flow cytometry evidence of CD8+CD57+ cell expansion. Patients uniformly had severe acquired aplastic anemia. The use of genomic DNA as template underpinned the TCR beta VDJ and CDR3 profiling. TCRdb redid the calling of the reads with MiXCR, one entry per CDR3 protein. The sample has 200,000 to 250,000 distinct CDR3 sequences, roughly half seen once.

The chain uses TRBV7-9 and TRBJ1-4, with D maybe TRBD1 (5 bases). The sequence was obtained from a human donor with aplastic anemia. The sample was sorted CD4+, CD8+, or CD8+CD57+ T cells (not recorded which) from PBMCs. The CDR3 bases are TGTGCCAGCAGCGTCGACAGTGCTAATGAAAAACTGTTTTTT. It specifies CASSVDSANEKLFF.